This entry is about one TCR beta chain. Its antigen remains unknown. RNA totalling roughly 0.5 to 1 ug underwent reverse transcription with random hexamers. Amplification of TCR beta CDR3 used immunoSEQ multiplex PCR across 54 Vbeta and 13 Jbeta. TCRdb called the immunoSEQ multiplex PCR reads again in MiXCR, with one record for every CDR3 protein. The data contain fewer than 150,000 distinct CDR3 sequences, about 93% of them singletons. This sample is part of a study of CD8 T cells in Susac syndrome. The patients serving as multiple sclerosis controls were treatment-naive. They had stable or active relapsing-remitting disease and fulfilled revised McDonald criteria. Isolation of CD8+ and CD4+ T cells was performed negatively, whereas enrichment of TEMRA cells was done by FACS. Trimming shortened V by 0 bases and J by 2 bases, and 8 bases separated the two germline ends. The germline CDR1 and CDR2 sequences are DFQATT and SNEGSKA (reference sequence). The CDR3 runs to 13 residues.

Study-wide points: As acknowledged by the study, its TCR sequencing and HLA analysis included a relatively small number of individuals.

This sequence originates from a human donor with multiple sclerosis. Sequencing was carried out using CD8+ T cells from PBMCs. J is TRBJ2-7 and V is TRBV20-1, with unresolved D. The DNA for the CDR3 is TGCAGTGCTAGAGAGCCACTAACCTACGAGCAGTACTTC. As protein: CSAREPLTYEQYF.